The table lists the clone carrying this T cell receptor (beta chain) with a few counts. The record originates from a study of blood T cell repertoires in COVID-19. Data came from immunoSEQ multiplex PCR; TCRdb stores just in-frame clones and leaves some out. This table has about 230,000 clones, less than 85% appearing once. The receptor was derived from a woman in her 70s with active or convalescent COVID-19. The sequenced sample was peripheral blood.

The CDR3 region has the DNA TGTGCCAGCAGCTCGGACAGGCTATATGGCTACACCTTC. Translation gives CASSSDRLYGYTF. The chain has TRBV7-9 and TRBJ1-2, with TRBD1 identical over 7 bases. The CDR3 runs 13 residues. Trimming removed 4 bases from V and 5 bases from J; junction bases left unmatched: 4. Germline CDR1 reads SEHNR; CDR2 reads FQNEAQ (reference sequence).